The TCR beta chain described here comes from a study of CD8+ T cells in alopecia areata. Study details: Treated patients were given 5 to 10 mg oral tofacitinib twice daily. The protocol delivered tofacitinib for 6 to 18 months, then withdrew it for 6 months. Study conclusions and caveats: Unlike in mice, where it was clearer, TCR sharing across patients was less clear, possibly HLA-related.

Once RNA had been extracted, it was reverse transcribed into cDNA to act as the sequencing template. TCRdb's copy holds only in-frame clones and misses some; the assay was immunoSEQ multiplex PCR. This table holds approximately 200,000 clones, approximately 45% found once. V lost 8 bases, J lost 3 bases, and 13 bases lay in between. Germline CDR1 MNHEY, CDR2 SVGAGI. The CDR3 has 13 amino acids. This sample's treatment: oral pan-JAK inhibitor, 5-10 mg twice daily. Lesional scalp punch biopsies and peripheral blood were collected from alopecia areata patients. There are a few counts of this clone. Its antigen is unknown.

The rearrangement links TRBV6-5 to TRBJ1-2, with a tentative D call TRBD1 (6 bases). The receptor was isolated from a human donor with alopecia areata. Source: CD4+ T cells sorted from blood, taken around week 36, from a patient treated with tofacitinib. The CDR3 coding sequence is TGTGCCAGCTACCGGGGGGCGGACTATGGCTACACCTTC. It encodes CASYRGADYGYTF.